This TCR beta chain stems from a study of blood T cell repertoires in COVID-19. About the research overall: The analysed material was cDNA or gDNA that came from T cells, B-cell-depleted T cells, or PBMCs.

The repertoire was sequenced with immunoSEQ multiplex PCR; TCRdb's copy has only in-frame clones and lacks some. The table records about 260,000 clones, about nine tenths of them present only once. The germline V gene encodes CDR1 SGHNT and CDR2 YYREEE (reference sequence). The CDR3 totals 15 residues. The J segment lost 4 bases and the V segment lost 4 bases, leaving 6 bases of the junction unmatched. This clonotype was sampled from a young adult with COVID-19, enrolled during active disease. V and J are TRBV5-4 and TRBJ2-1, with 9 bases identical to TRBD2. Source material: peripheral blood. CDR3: CASSQPGLAYNEQFF. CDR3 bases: TGTGCCAGCAGCCAACCGGGACTAGCTTACAATGAGCAGTTCTTC.